This TCR beta chain derives from a study of blood T cell repertoires in COVID-19. The overall study: Acute and convalescent COVID-19 specimens originated in the United States, Italy and Spain.

In its sample, this clone was seen a few times. The CDR3 runs 15 residues. Trimming cost V 2 bases and J 6 bases, with 11 bases left between them. Germline assignment: CDR1 MNHEY and CDR2 SMNVEV (reference sequence). Produced via immunoSEQ multiplex PCR; TCRdb's table is partial and in-frame only. Among 160,000 or so clones listed, approximately 85% were seen once. This receptor was identified in a man between 60 and 75 years old with active or convalescent COVID-19. The J gene is TRBJ1-6, the V gene TRBV27; D might be TRBD1 (6 bases). Specimen: peripheral blood. The CDR3 is CASSLESRGNSPLHF. As DNA, the CDR3 is TGTGCCAGCAGTTTAGAAAGCAGGGGTAATTCACCCCTCCACTTT.